These 15 T cell receptor beta chains were sequenced from one sample in a study of T cell clonality in common variable immunodeficiency. Assay used: immunoSEQ multiplex PCR; TCRdb lists only in-frame clones, some missing. This repertoire lists approximately 38,000 clones without singletons; 6% sits in the top ten. Their specific antigens are unknown. Findings of the study overall: Reportedly, TCR beta sequences from common variable immunodeficiency showed fewer deletions and N-nucleotide insertions.

Sequencing input: peripheral blood mononuclear cells. These receptors all stem from a human donor with common variable immunodeficiency.

This clone has a handful of counts. Sequencing ends 3 residues short of the CDR3 end; the germline J gene provides the rest. The V call is TRBV2, the J call TRBJ2-2; D not resolved. Trimming removed 6 bases at V and 0 bases at J, with 8 bases between. Germline CDR1 SNHLY, CDR2 FYNNEI. This CDR3 comprises 14 residues. CDR3 DNA (partial): TGTGCCAGCAGGGTCACTACGAACACCGGGGAG. Translating it yields CASRVTTNTGE. The CDR3 in full is CASRVTTNTGELFF.

At least ten counts were recorded for this clone. The read gets to within 3 residues of the CDR3 end, and the germline J gene fills in the rest. This rearrangement joins TRBV20-1 to TRBJ2-1; TRBD2 matches 10 bases. The trim removed 3 bases at V and 5 bases at J, leaving 4 bases unmatched. Germline V gene sequence: CDR1 DFQATT, CDR2 SNEGSKA (reference sequence). The CDR3 totals 14 residues. CDR3 amino acids: CSASGLAGDNEQFF. The covered CDR3 bases are TGCAGTGCTAGTGGGCTAGCGGGAGACAATGAG.

This clone has ten or more counts. The read gets to within 3 residues of the CDR3 end, and the germline J gene fills in the rest. The V and J genes are TRBV5-1 and TRBJ1-1, with D maybe TRBD1 (6 bases). V was shortened by 0 bases and J by 2 bases, with 8 bases between the two germline ends. In germline, CDR1 is SGHRS, CDR2 YFSETQ. The CDR3 is 14 amino acids. Partial CDR3 DNA: TGCGCCAGCAGCTTGGGGACAGCAAACACTGAA. Translating gives CASSLGTANTE. In full, the CDR3 reads CASSLGTANTEAFF.

Regarding this clone: The CDR3 end falls 3 residues outside the read, so it is completed with the germline J gene. The rearrangement joins TRBV7-9 to TRBJ1-6; 11 positions match TRBD1. This CDR3 has 15 amino acids. CDR1 SEHNR and CDR2 FQNEAQ come from the germline V gene (reference sequence). The J segment lost 10 bases and the V segment lost 5 bases, leaving 7 bases of the junction unmatched. The CDR3 spells CASSLGQGAKSPLHF. CDR3 DNA, as far as it was read: TGTGCCAGCAGCCTTGGACAGGGGGCAAAGTCACCC. Using reference TRBV7-9 and TRBJ1-6 for the parts outside the CDR3, the full variable domain is DTGVSQNPRHKITKRGQNVTFRCDPISEHNRLYWYRQTLGQGPEFLTYFQNEAQLEKSRLLSDRFSAERPKGSFSTLEIQRTEQGDSAMYLCASSLGQGAKSPLHFGNGTRLTVT.

This clone was counted only a few times. The CDR3 goes on 3 residues after the read ends, and that part is filled in from the germline J gene. J is TRBJ2-2 and V is TRBV30; 8 nucleotides align to TRBD1. The ends lost 0 bases at V and 7 bases at J; junction bases unmatched: 13. CDR3 length: 17 amino acids. Germline V gives CDR1 GTSNPN, CDR2 SVGIG (reference sequence). CDR3 region: CAWSVSLGQGAFGELFF. CDR3 bases read: TGTGCCTGGAGTGTATCCCTTGGGCAGGGGGCATTCGGGGAG.

The table lists this clone with many counts. The DNA ends 3 residues before the CDR3 does, and the rest of the CDR3 is filled in from the germline J gene. V is TRBV18 and J is TRBJ2-4; 10 nucleotides match TRBD2. Germline V CDR1 and CDR2: KGHSH, LQKENI. CDR3 length: 17 amino acids. The V segment lost 2 bases and the J segment 0 bases; nucleotides outside the gene matches: 4. CDR3 residues: CASSPSLAGVAKNIQYF. Incomplete CDR3 DNA: TGTGCCAGCTCACCATCGCTAGCGGGAGTAGCCAAAAACATT.

This clone was seen many times. The CDR3 end is not reached by the read, which stops 3 residues before it; the germline J gene fills it in. The chain recombines TRBV19 with TRBJ1-6; 10 nucleotides align to TRBD1. J was trimmed by 10 bases and V by 5 bases; bases with no gene match: 5. CDR3 length: 14 amino acids. Germline-derived CDR1 and CDR2 are LNHDA and SQIVND (reference sequence). Here the CDR3 reads CASSGRDRGSPLHF. The sequenced CDR3 bases are TGTGCCAGTAGTGGCCGGGACAGGGGATCACCC.

Many counts were recorded for this clone. The CDR3 end lies 3 residues beyond the end of the read and is filled in from the germline J gene. The chain has TRBV5-4 and TRBJ2-3; the match to TRBD1 covers 8 bases. Germline CDR1 is SGHNT and CDR2 is YYREEE (reference sequence). V trimming: 3 bases; J trimming: 5 bases; junction bases outside the gene matches: 5. This CDR3 is built from 14 residues. CDR3 DNA, as far as it was read: TGTGCCAGCAGCTCTGGACAGGGAGGAGATACG. Translating gives CASSSGQGGDT. The whole CDR3 protein reads CASSSGQGGDTQYF.

This clone was recorded many times. The sequenced fragment ends 3 residues before the CDR3 boundary, so the rest is inferred from the germline J gene. The chain links TRBV7-2 to TRBJ1-1; TRBD1 is a possible D gene (6 bases). With 4 bases removed from V and 6 bases from J, the gap between germline ends came to 12 bases. Germline V gives CDR1 SGHTA, CDR2 FQGNSA. This CDR3 comprises 13 residues. CDR3 in amino acids: CASSSGQYPEAFF. CDR3 DNA (partial): TGTGCCAGCAGCTCCGGACAGTACCCTGAA.

At least ten counts were recorded for this clone. The read gets to within 3 residues of the CDR3 end, and the germline J gene fills in the rest. The V call is TRBV5-1, the J call TRBJ2-1; 10 nucleotides match TRBD1. With V trimmed by 3 bases and J by 4 bases, 1 base remained unmatched. CDR3 size: 14 residues. CDR1 and CDR2 (germline): SGHRS, YFSETQ. This CDR3 reads CASSSGQGYNEQFF. The part of the CDR3 DNA that was read is TGCGCCAGCAGCTCGGGACAGGGGTACAATGAG.

This clone was counted at least ten times. The read ends 3 residues early relative to the CDR3; the germline J gene fills the gap. The V call is TRBV30, the J call TRBJ1-2; D call uncertain. This CDR3 comprises 11 residues. Germline lookup yields CDR1 GTSNPN and CDR2 SVGIG (reference sequence). CDR3 DNA, as far as it was read: TGTGCCTGGAGTGGCGGCACGTCC. Translated: CAWSGGTS. The CDR3 reads in full as CAWSGGTSYTF.

This clone was counted only a few times. The read comes to an end 3 residues before the CDR3 does, leaving the germline J gene to fill in the end. The V and J genes are TRBV7-9 and TRBJ1-1; 10 bases line up with TRBD1. The length of the CDR3 is 14 residues. Germline V gene sequence: CDR1 SEHNR, CDR2 FQNEAQ (reference sequence). V shed 11 bases and J 1 base; nucleotides not matched to a gene: 7. The part of the CDR3 DNA that was read is TGTGCCGACAGGGGGCTGGACTCGAACACTGAA. As protein: CADRGLDSNTE. The whole CDR3 reads CADRGLDSNTEAFF.

Comments on this clone: The read stops 3 residues short of the end of the CDR3; the missing end is completed from the germline J gene. The V call is TRBV19, the J call TRBJ1-1, with D perhaps matching TRBD1 (6 bases). CDR1 LNHDA and CDR2 SQIVND come from the germline V gene (reference sequence). Trimming took 3 bases from V and 2 from J, leaving 7 bases between them. The CDR3 runs to 13 residues. The CDR3 sequence is CASSIRGNTEAFF. Partial CDR3 DNA: TGTGCCAGTAGTATCAGGGGAAACACTGAA. The variable domain in full, completed from reference TRBV19 and TRBJ1-1, reads DGGITQSPKYLFRKEGQNVTLSCEQNLNHDAMYWYRQDPGQGLRLIYYSQIVNDFQKGDIAEGYSVSREKKESFPLTVTSAQKNPTAFYLCASSIRGNTEAFFGQGTRLTVV.

A few counts support this clone. Read data end 3 residues before the CDR3 end; the end is taken from the germline J gene. The rearrangement joins TRBV7-6 to TRBJ2-7; no clear D gene. CDR1 and CDR2 from the germline V gene are SGHVS and FNYEAQ. V was pared by 0 bases and J by 3 bases, with 6 bases between. The CDR3 sequence is 13 residues long. CDR3 bases read: TGTGCCAGCAGCTTAGCGCGTTACTACGAG. Residues: CASSLARYYE. The full CDR3 protein is CASSLARYYEQYF. Looking up the rest from reference TRBV7-6 and TRBJ2-7 gives the full variable domain: GAGVSQSPRYKVTKRGQDVALRCDPISGHVSLYWYRQALGQGPEFLTYFNYEAQQDKSGLPNDRFSAERPEGSISTLTIQRTEQRDSAMYRCASSLARYYEQYFGPGTRLTVT.

At least ten counts were recorded for this clone. The CDR3 end is not reached by the read, which stops 3 residues before it; the germline J gene fills it in. The chain couples TRBV6-2 or TRBV6-3 to TRBJ2-2; TRBD2 matches 9 bases. CDR3 length: 16 amino acids. V lost 7 bases, J lost 3 bases, and 9 bases stayed unmatched. Per germline, CDR1 MNHEY and CDR2 SVGEGT. The CDR3 bases that were read are TGTGCCAGCAACAAGCGGGGGGCGGTTTACACCGGGGAG. Translating gives CASNKRGAVYTGE. The whole CDR3 sequence is CASNKRGAVYTGELFF.